The 29 T cell receptor beta chains reported below all come from one sample, sequenced in a study of cytotoxic CD8 clonotypes in ibrutinib-treated CLL. Sequencing was performed with immunoSEQ multiplex PCR; in TCRdb, only in-frame clones are kept and a portion is missing. The sample gives 300,000 to 350,000 clones, around four fifths of which show up once; about 6.3% is in the top ten. This sample comprised PBMCs, obtained before ibrutinib treatment. These receptors all come from a human donor with chronic lymphocytic leukemia.

This clone was observed a few times. The chain has TRBV15 and TRBJ2-5, with 9 positions matching TRBD2. The CDR3 runs 16 residues. The germline V gene has CDR1 LNHNV and CDR2 YYDKDF (reference sequence). Germline trimming cut 6 bases from V and 1 base from J; bases unmatched to any gene: 9. Here the CDR3 DNA reads TGTGCCACCAGTGATGGCGGGAGGGTCGGCCAAGAGACCCAGTACTTC. It specifies CATSDGGRVGQETQYF.

The V gene is TRBV4-2, the J gene TRBJ2-7, with 9 bases aligning to TRBD2. The length of the CDR3 is 15 residues. In germline, CDR1 is LGHNA, CDR2 YNFKEQ. V shed 1 base and J 10 bases; nucleotides not matched to a gene: 11. Written as DNA, the CDR3 is TGTGCCAGCAGCCAAGTGGCTAGCGGGATTGGGTATCAGTACTTC. Translating it yields CASSQVASGIGYQYF.

The chain couples TRBV6-1 to TRBJ2-3; D unresolved. The CDR3 consists of 12 residues. V was cut by 0 bases and J by 6 bases, with 4 bases left in between. In germline, CDR1 is MNHNS, CDR2 SASEGT. CDR3 in DNA: TGTGCCAGCAGTGAAGCGGGGGATACGCAGTATTTT. Its protein product is CASSEAGDTQYF.

The count of this clone is one. This chain connects TRBV6-4 to TRBJ2-7; 8 bases are a match to TRBD2. The CDR3 runs 14 residues. The junction had 7 bases not matched to a gene; V was cut back by 6 bases and J by 3 bases. Germline V gene sequence: CDR1 MRHNA, CDR2 SNTAGT. Here the CDR3 DNA reads TGTGCCAGCAGCCAAGAGGGACTAGGCTACGAGCAGTACTTC. Translated: CASSQEGLGYEQYF.

J is TRBJ2-3 and V is TRBV29-1; no clear D gene. This CDR3 comprises 15 residues. V was shortened by 3 bases and J by 2 bases, with 15 bases between the two germline ends. Germline-derived CDR1 and CDR2 are SQVTM and ANQGSEA. In DNA, the CDR3 is TGCAGCGTTGATTCTGGAGTTCTGACCACAGATACGCAGTATTTT. Protein sequence: CSVDSGVLTTDTQYF.

The rearrangement joins TRBV4-3 to TRBJ2-2; a possible D gene is TRBD1 (6 bases). Looked up from germline, CDR1 is LGHNA and CDR2 is YSLEER. With 5 bases removed from V and 2 bases from J, the gap between germline ends came to 12 bases. The CDR3 contains 15 residues. DNA of the CDR3: TGCGCCAGCAGCGCCGACAGGAGTAACACCGGGGAGCTGTTTTTT. Its protein product is CASSADRSNTGELFF.

This chain joins TRBV19 and TRBJ2-1; D is undetermined. CDR1 LNHDA and CDR2 SQIVND come from the germline V gene (reference sequence). There are 14 residues in the CDR3. The V end was cut by 4 bases, the J end by 8 bases, with 15 bases between. The CDR3 region has the DNA TGTGCCAGTAGTAGTCTTGAACCGGGCGATGAGCAGTTCTTC. Translation: CASSSLEPGDEQFF.

The rearrangement joins TRBV6-6 to TRBJ2-1, with D unresolved. CDR1 is MNHNY and CDR2 is SVGAGI in the germline V gene (reference sequence). The CDR3 sequence is 11 residues long. V lost 7 bases and J lost 8, with 9 bases in between. The CDR3: CASKGVDEQFF. Written as DNA, the CDR3 is TGTGCCAGCAAGGGCGTTGATGAGCAGTTCTTC.

The chain carries TRBV5-6 and TRBJ2-5; D remains ambiguous. The CDR3 runs 14 residues. Trimming stripped 3 bases from V and 8 bases from J, with 17 bases between. The V gene's germline CDR1 is SGHDT and CDR2 YYEEEE. CDR3 DNA: TGTGCCAGCAGCTCAAACCGGGCCTCGAGAACCCAGTACTTC. Amino acid sequence: CASSSNRASRTQYF.

V and J are TRBV7-2 and TRBJ2-1; TRBD1 matches at 9 bases. Per the germline V gene, CDR1 is SGHTA and CDR2 is FQGNSA. After removal of 3 bases from V and 1 base from J, the junction contained 4 bases not matched to a gene. The CDR3 has 16 residues. CDR3 residues: CASSFSQGASYNEQFF. CDR3 coding DNA: TGTGCCAGCAGCTTTTCACAGGGGGCTTCCTACAATGAGCAGTTCTTC.

The V gene is TRBV10-1, the J gene TRBJ1-2; unclear D gene. The germline CDR1 and CDR2 sequences are WNHNN and SYGVQD (reference sequence). This CDR3 comprises 13 residues. Trimming removed 0 bases from V and 7 bases from J, with 9 bases in between. This CDR3 is CASSESKYFGYTF. CDR3 DNA: TGCGCCAGCAGTGAGTCGAAGTATTTTGGCTACACCTTC.

This clone was observed a few times. The CDR3 region is CASRTGNQPQHF. CDR3 sequence (DNA): TGTGCCAGCCGGACAGGGAATCAGCCCCAGCATTTT. The rearrangement uses TRBV28 and TRBJ1-5, with 8 bases lining up with TRBD1. With V trimmed by 8 bases and J by 4 bases, 1 base remained unmatched. There are 12 residues in the CDR3. Germline CDR1 and CDR2: MDHEN and SYDVKM.

The chain carries TRBV13 and TRBJ2-5; 10 bases align to TRBD2. The length of the CDR3 is 18 residues. Germline loops: CDR1 PRHDT, CDR2 FYEKMQ (reference sequence). The V gene end was trimmed by 1 base and the J gene end by 2 bases; junction bases not matched to a gene: 10. This CDR3 reads CASSLALGLAGVQETQYF. CDR3 DNA: TGTGCCAGCAGCTTAGCTTTAGGGCTAGCGGGAGTGCAAGAGACCCAGTACTTC.

This clone was counted between two and nine times. This sequence joins TRBV6-4 and TRBJ1-1; no firm D call. The CDR3 runs 14 residues. V was shortened by 5 bases and J by 1 base, with 11 bases between the two germline ends. Germline V gene data show CDR1 as MRHNA and CDR2 as SNTAGT. DNA for the CDR3: TGTGCCAGCAGTAGCTCCCCCGGGAACACTGAAGCTTTCTTT. As protein: CASSSSPGNTEAFF.

The J gene is TRBJ2-7, the V gene TRBV25-1; D is unresolved. The CDR3 extends over 14 amino acids. Per the germline V gene, CDR1 is MGHDK and CDR2 is SYGVNS. Trimming removed 4 bases at V and 1 base at J, with 11 bases between. The CDR3, as DNA: TGTGCCAGCAGTGGTACGCCGGCATCCTACGAGCAGTACTTC. It specifies CASSGTPASYEQYF.

The chain combines TRBV16 with TRBJ2-2, with 13 bases fitting TRBD2. V lost 4 bases to trimming and J lost 6 bases; unmatched junction nucleotides: 5. This CDR3 contains 16 residues. Per germline, CDR1 KGHSY and CDR2 FQNENV. This CDR3 is CASSPRTSGRAGELFF. In nucleotides, the CDR3 is TGTGCCAGCAGCCCCAGGACTAGCGGGAGAGCCGGGGAGCTGTTTTTT.

The rearrangement links TRBV27 to TRBJ1-2; unclear D gene. The CDR3 sequence is 13 residues long. The ends were cut back, 4 bases at V and 1 base at J, with 7 bases in the middle. The germline gives CDR1 MNHEY, CDR2 SMNVEV (reference sequence). This CDR3 is CASSWRVNYGYTF. As DNA, the CDR3 is TGTGCCAGCAGTTGGAGGGTTAACTATGGCTACACCTTC.

The chain links TRBV5-8 to TRBJ1-1; TRBD1 matches 7 bases. The CDR3 consists of 16 residues. Germline CDR1 and CDR2: SGHTS and YDEGEE. V trimming: 0 bases; J trimming: 1 base; junction bases outside the gene matches: 6. CDR3 region: CASSLVTGTANTEAFF. The CDR3, as DNA: TGTGCCAGCAGCTTGGTAACCGGGACAGCGAACACTGAAGCTTTCTTT. The full variable domain, with the rest looked up from reference TRBV5-8 and TRBJ1-1, is EAGVTQSPTHLIKTRGQQATLRCSPISGHTSVYWYQQALGLGLQFLLWYDEGEERNRGNFPPRFSGRQFPNYSSELNVNALELEDSALYLCASSLVTGTANTEAFFGQGTRLTVV.

A few counts support this clone. The J gene is TRBJ1-5, the V gene TRBV9; D unresolved. From germline, CDR1 is SGDLS and CDR2 YYNGEE. Deletions cut 3 bases from V and 1 base from J, with 8 bases between. The CDR3 has 14 amino acids. In DNA form, the CDR3 reads TGTGCCAGCAGCGGTGGGTCGAGCAATCAGCCCCAGCATTTT. It encodes CASSGGSSNQPQHF.

In its sample, this clone was seen a few times. The CDR3 DNA is TGTGCCAGCAGCTTAATCTCTGGAAACACCATATATTTT. It specifies CASSLISGNTIYF. V gene TRBV7-9 combines with J gene TRBJ1-3; the D is unclear. The V end was cut by 2 bases, the J end by 0 bases, with 2 bases between. Germline V gene data show CDR1 as SEHNR and CDR2 as FQNEAQ (reference sequence). The CDR3 covers 13 residues.

The chain employs TRBV19 and TRBJ2-7; D possibly uses TRBD1 or TRBD2 (5 bases each). The CDR3 runs 15 residues. Trimming removed 8 bases from V and 0 bases from J, with 17 bases in between. The germline gives CDR1 LNHDA, CDR2 SQIVND (reference sequence). The CDR3 sequence is CASALGETPSYEQYF. In DNA, the CDR3 is TGTGCCAGTGCCTTGGGGGAGACTCCCTCCTACGAGCAGTACTTC.

The chain recombines TRBV7-2 with TRBJ2-7, with 8 bases fitting TRBD1. V lost 5 bases, J lost 6 bases, and 3 bases stayed unmatched. CDR3 size: 12 residues. CDR1 and CDR2 from the germline V gene are SGHTA and FQGNSA. The CDR3 is CASSLDRGEQYF. The CDR3 DNA follows: TGTGCCAGCAGCCTCGACAGGGGCGAGCAGTACTTC.

The chain is built from TRBV6-5 and TRBJ2-1, with D hard to call. CDR1 MNHEY and CDR2 SVGAGI come from the germline V gene. This CDR3 is 13 amino acids long. V was clipped by 4 bases and J by 3 bases, with 7 bases between them. CDR3 bases: TGTGCCAGCAGTTCCGGGTTCTACAATGAGCAGTTCTTC. It yields the protein CASSSGFYNEQFF.

The rearrangement links TRBV7-9 to TRBJ2-7; 7 positions match TRBD2. Germline CDR1 reads SEHNR; CDR2 reads FQNEAQ (reference sequence). After removal of 5 bases from V and 9 bases from J, the junction contained 16 bases not matched to a gene. The CDR3 totals 15 residues. For the CDR3, the DNA is TGTGCCAGCAGCCCCCCAGGGCGGGAGTTTACCCGGCAGTACTTC. It specifies CASSPPGREFTRQYF.

This clone occurred a few times. The chain joins TRBV2 to TRBJ1-2; D is uncertain. Germline V lookup: CDR1 SNHLY, CDR2 FYNNEI. This CDR3 contains 13 residues. Trimming took off 4 bases at V and 4 bases at J, with 10 bases between the two ends. CDR3 amino acids: CASSGSDGYGYTF. The CDR3 DNA is TGTGCCAGCAGTGGCTCGGACGGCTATGGCTACACCTTC. Variable domain in full (rest from reference TRBV2 and TRBJ1-2): EPEVTQTPSHQVTQMGQEVILRCVPISNHLYFYWYRQILGQKVEFLVSFYNNEISEKSEIFDDQFSVERPDGSNFTLKIRSTKLEDSAMYFCASSGSDGYGYTFGSGTRLTVV.

The chain couples TRBV25-1 to TRBJ2-7; D assignment may be TRBD1 or TRBD2 (5 bases each). Between the trimmed V and J ends, which lost 8 bases and 7 bases, there was a span of 12 bases. Germline V gene data show CDR1 as MGHDK and CDR2 as SYGVNS. The CDR3 is 11 amino acids. As DNA, the CDR3 is TGTGCCAGCGGGGGACCGGGGGAGCAGTACTTC. This sequence encodes CASGGPGEQYF.

In this sample, this clone turned up a few times. V and J are TRBV14 and TRBJ2-1; unclear D gene. Trimming took off 1 base at V and 3 bases at J, with 4 bases between the two ends. Germline CDR1 reads SGHDN; CDR2 reads FVKESK. The CDR3 sequence is 13 residues long. The DNA of the CDR3 is TGTGCCAGCAGCCAAGTGATCTACAATGAGCAGTTCTTC. Translating gives CASSQVIYNEQFF. Using reference TRBV14 and TRBJ2-1 for the parts outside the CDR3, the full variable domain is EAGVTQFPSHSVIEKGQTVTLRCDPISGHDNLYWYRRVMGKEIKFLLHFVKESKQDESGMPNNRFLAERTGGTYSTLKVQPAELEDSGVYFCASSQVIYNEQFFGPGTRLTVL.

This clone was seen only a few times. This chain connects TRBV7-6 to TRBJ2-2; TRBD1 might be the D (6 bases). V lost 3 bases to trimming and J lost 5 bases, with 13 bases between them. CDR1 is SGHVS and CDR2 is FNYEAQ in the germline V gene. CDR3 size: 15 residues. Written as DNA, the CDR3 is TGTGCCAGCAGCTTCCTACAGGGTAGGACCGGGGAGCTGTTTTTT. Translating gives CASSFLQGRTGELFF.

This chain links TRBV28 with TRBJ2-1; 7 nucleotides line up with TRBD2. With 5 bases clipped from V and 6 bases from J, the junction kept 13 bases outside the gene matches. Germline CDR1 and CDR2: MDHEN and SYDVKM. This CDR3 has 16 amino acids. The CDR3 nucleotides are TGTGCCAGCAGTACCCCAGGGACTACCCGGGCCAATGAGCAGTTCTTC. Translated, it gives CASSTPGTTRANEQFF.